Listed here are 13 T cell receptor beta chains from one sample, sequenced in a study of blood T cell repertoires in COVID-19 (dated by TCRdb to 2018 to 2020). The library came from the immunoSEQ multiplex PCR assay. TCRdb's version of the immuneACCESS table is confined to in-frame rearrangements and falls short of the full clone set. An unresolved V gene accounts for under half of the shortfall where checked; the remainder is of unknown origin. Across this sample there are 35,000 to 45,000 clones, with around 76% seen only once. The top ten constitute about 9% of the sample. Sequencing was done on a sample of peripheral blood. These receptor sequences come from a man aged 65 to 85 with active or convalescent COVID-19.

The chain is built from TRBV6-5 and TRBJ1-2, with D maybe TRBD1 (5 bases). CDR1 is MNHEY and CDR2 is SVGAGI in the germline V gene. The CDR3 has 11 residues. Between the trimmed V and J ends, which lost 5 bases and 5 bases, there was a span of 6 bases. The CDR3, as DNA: TGTGCCAGCAGTCGACAGTATGGCTACACCTTC. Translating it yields CASSRQYGYTF.

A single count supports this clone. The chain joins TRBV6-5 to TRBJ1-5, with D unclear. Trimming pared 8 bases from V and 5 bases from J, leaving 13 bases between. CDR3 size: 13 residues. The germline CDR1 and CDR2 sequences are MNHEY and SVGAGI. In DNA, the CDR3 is TGTGCCAGCGCTAAGGAGGCGTATCAGCCCCAGCATTTT. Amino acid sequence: CASAKEAYQPQHF.

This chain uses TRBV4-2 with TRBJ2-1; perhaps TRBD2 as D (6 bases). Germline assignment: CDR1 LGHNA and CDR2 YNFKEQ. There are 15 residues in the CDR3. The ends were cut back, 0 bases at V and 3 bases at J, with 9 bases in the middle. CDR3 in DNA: TGTGCCAGCAGCCAAGATGGGGGACTCTACAATGAGCAGTTCTTC. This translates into CASSQDGGLYNEQFF.

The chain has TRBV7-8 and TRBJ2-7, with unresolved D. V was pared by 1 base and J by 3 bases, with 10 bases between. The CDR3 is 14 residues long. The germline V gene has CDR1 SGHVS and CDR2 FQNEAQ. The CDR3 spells CASSLEPLGYEQYF. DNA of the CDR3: TGTGCCAGCAGCTTAGAACCGCTAGGCTACGAGCAGTACTTC.

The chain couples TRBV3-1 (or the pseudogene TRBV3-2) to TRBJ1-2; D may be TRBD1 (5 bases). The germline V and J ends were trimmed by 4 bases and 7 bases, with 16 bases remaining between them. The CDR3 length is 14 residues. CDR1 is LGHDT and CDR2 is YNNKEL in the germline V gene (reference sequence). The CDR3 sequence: CASSLLSRGFGYTF. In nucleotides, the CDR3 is TGTGCCAGCAGCCTCCTGAGTAGGGGTTTTGGCTACACCTTC.

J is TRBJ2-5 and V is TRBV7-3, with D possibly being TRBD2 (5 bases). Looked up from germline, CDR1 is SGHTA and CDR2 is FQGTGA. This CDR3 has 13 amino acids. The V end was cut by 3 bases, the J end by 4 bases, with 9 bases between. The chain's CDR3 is CASSFLGGETQYF. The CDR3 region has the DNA TGTGCCAGCAGCTTCCTTGGAGGAGAGACCCAGTACTTC.

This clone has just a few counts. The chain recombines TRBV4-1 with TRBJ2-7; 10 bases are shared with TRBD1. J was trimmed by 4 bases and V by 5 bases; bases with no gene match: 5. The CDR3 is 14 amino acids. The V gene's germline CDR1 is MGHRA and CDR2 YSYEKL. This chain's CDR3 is CASSWGTGEYEQYF. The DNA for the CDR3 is TGCGCCAGCAGCTGGGGGACAGGGGAGTACGAGCAGTACTTC.

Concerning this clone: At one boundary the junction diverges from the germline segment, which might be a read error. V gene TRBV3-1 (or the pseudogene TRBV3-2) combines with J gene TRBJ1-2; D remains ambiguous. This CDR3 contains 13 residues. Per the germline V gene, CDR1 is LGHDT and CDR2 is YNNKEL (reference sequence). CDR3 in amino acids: CASSQDELGAVAF. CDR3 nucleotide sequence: TGTGCCAGCAGCCAAGATGAGCTGGGCGCCGTCGCCTTC.

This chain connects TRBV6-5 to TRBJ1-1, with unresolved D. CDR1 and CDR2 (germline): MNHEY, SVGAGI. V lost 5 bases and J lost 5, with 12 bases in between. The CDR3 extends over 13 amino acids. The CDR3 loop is CASSRTVGTEAFF. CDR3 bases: TGTGCCAGCAGTAGGACTGTAGGGACTGAAGCTTTCTTT.

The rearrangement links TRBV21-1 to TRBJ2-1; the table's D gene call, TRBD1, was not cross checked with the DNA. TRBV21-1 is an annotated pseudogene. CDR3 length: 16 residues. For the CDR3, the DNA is TGTGCCAGCAGCCCGGGCGGGGACAGGGGGCTTAGTGAGCAGTTCTTC. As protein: CASSPGGDRGLSEQFF.

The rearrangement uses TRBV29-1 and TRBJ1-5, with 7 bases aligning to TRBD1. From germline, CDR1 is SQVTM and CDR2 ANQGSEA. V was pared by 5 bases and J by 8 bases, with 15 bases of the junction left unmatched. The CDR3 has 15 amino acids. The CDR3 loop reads CSVIQGSSLQEPQHF. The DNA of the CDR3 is TGCAGCGTTATACAGGGGAGCAGTCTCCAAGAGCCCCAGCATTTT.

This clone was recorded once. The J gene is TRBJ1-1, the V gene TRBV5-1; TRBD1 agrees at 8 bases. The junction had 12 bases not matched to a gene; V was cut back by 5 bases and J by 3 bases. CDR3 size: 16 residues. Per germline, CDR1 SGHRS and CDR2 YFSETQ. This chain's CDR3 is CASRKGQGTVYTEAFF. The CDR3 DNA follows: TGCGCCAGCAGAAAAGGACAGGGTACGGTTTACACTGAAGCTTTCTTT.

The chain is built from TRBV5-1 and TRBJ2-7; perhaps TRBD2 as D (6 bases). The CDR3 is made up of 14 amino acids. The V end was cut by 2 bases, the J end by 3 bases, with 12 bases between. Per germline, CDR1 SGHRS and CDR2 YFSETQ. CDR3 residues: CASSFGTEGYEQYF. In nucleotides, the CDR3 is TGCGCCAGCAGCTTCGGGACTGAAGGCTACGAGCAGTACTTC. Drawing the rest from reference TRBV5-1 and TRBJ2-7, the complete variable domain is KAGVTQTPRYLIKTRGQQVTLSCSPISGHRSVSWYQQTPGQGLQFLFEYFSETQRNKGNFPGRFSGRQFSNSRSEMNVSTLELGDSALYLCASSFGTEGYEQYFGPGTRLTVT.